The 7 T cell receptor beta chains in this list originate from one sample, sequenced in a study of cytomegalovirus exposure and HLA in healthy donors. Researchers ran the PCR with 60 Vbeta and 13 Jbeta primers. The protocol was immunoSEQ multiplex PCR, while the TCRdb copy is restricted to in-frame clones and leaves out a portion. The sample records 150,000 to 200,000 clones, roughly 80% being singletons. The sample was PBMCs. These receptors all stem from a woman between 18 and 29 years old in good health and CMV-seropositive.

This sequence joins TRBV7-2 and TRBJ1-6; TRBD1 matches at 7 bases. This CDR3 contains 15 residues. Germline CDR1 SGHTA, CDR2 FQGNSA. V dropped 7 bases and J dropped 5; count of bases not matched to a gene: 8. The CDR3 sequence is CASKIQGVNNSPLHF. The DNA of the CDR3 is TGTGCCAGCAAGATCCAGGGGGTGAATAATTCACCCCTCCACTTT.

This chain links TRBV7-9 with TRBJ1-3; no clear D. CDR1 and CDR2 (germline): SEHNR, FQNEAQ (reference sequence). The CDR3 runs to 14 residues. V was shortened by 2 bases and J by 0 bases, with 5 bases between the two germline ends. CDR3 DNA: TGTGCCAGCAGCTTACTTAGCTCTGGAAACACCATATATTTT. As protein: CASSLLSSGNTIYF.

The gene calls are TRBV2 and TRBJ1-3, with no clear D. This CDR3 comprises 15 residues. Germline V lookup: CDR1 SNHLY, CDR2 FYNNEI. Trimming removed 8 bases at V and 4 bases at J, with 18 bases between. CDR3 DNA sequence: TGTGCCAGCGGCAGAGGCGGCGGCGTGGGAAACACCATATATTTT. Its protein product is CASGRGGGVGNTIYF.

This clone was seen a handful of times. The chain employs TRBV29-1 and TRBJ1-2; perhaps TRBD1 as D (5 bases). Per germline, CDR1 SQVTM and CDR2 ANQGSEA. This CDR3 region has 14 residues. With 7 bases removed from V and 8 bases from J, the gap between germline ends came to 23 bases. CDR3 coding DNA: TGCAGCGCTAGAGCTATGACAGTTCCTTCGGGCTACACCTTC. Its translation: CSARAMTVPSGYTF.

This chain connects TRBV5-1 to TRBJ2-1, with D possibly TRBD1 on 5 matching bases. This CDR3 is built from 16 residues. Germline V gene sequence: CDR1 SGHRS, CDR2 YFSETQ. The V gene lost 4 bases and the J gene lost 2 bases, with 16 bases spanning the gap. CDR3: CASSLRVAQTYNEQFF. CDR3 sequence (DNA): TGCGCCAGCAGCCTCAGGGTTGCGCAAACCTACAATGAGCAGTTCTTC.

This CDR3 is CASSLEWQGARVPGSPLHF. CDR3 DNA sequence: TGTGCCAGCAGCTTAGAGTGGCAGGGGGCGCGGGTGCCGGGTTCACCCCTCCACTTT. The V call is TRBV11-2, the J call TRBJ1-6; the match to TRBD1 covers 8 bases. Germline V gives CDR1 SGHAT, CDR2 FQNNGV. This CDR3 is 19 amino acids long. After removal of 0 bases from V and 9 bases from J, the junction contained 16 bases not matched to a gene.

The J gene is TRBJ2-2, the V gene TRBV10-1; 10 bases match TRBD1. V shed 7 bases and J 6 bases; nucleotides not matched to a gene: 5. The germline V gene has CDR1 WNHNN and CDR2 SYGVQD (reference sequence). CDR3 length: 14 amino acids. In DNA form, the CDR3 reads TGCGCCAGCAAGACAGGGGGCAACGCCGGGGAGCTGTTTTTT. Translation gives CASKTGGNAGELFF.